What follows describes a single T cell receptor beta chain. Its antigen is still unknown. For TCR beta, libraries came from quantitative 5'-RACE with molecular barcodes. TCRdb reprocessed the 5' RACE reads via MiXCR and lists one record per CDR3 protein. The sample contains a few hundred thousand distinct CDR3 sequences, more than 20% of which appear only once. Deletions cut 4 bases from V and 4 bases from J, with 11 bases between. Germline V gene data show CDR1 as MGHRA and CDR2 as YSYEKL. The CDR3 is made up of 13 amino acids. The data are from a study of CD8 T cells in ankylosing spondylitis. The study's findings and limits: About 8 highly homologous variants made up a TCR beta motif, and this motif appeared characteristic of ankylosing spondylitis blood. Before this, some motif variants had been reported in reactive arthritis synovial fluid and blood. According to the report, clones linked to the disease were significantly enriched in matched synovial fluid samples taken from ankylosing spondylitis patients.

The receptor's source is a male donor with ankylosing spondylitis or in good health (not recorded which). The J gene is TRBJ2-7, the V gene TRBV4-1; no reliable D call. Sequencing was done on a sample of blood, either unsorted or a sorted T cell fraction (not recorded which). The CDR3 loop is CASSPKPGYEQYF. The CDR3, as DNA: TGCGCCAGCAGCCCCAAACCGGGTTACGAGCAGTACTTC.